The next 25 T cell receptor beta chains were all read from a single sample in a study of cytomegalovirus exposure and HLA in healthy donors. PCR involved 60 Vbeta and 13 Jbeta primers. The repertoire was sequenced with immunoSEQ multiplex PCR; TCRdb's copy has only in-frame clones and lacks some. This table holds about 37,000 clones, 74% found once. What was sequenced was PBMCs. The receptor source for this set is a man under 40 in good health and CMV-seronegative.

The chain recombines TRBV5-1 with TRBJ2-5; 9 bases align to TRBD1. This CDR3 contains 15 residues. V shed 0 bases and J 4 bases; nucleotides not matched to a gene: 4. Germline CDR1 is SGHRS and CDR2 is YFSETQ. CDR3 sequence: CASSLGTGVGETQYF. For the CDR3, the DNA is TGCGCCAGCAGCTTGGGGACAGGGGTTGGAGAGACCCAGTACTTC.

This clone was picked up one time. V is TRBV15 and J is TRBJ1-1, with 8 bases aligning to TRBD1. The CDR3 loop spans 13 amino acids. Looked up from germline, CDR1 is LNHNV and CDR2 is YYDKDF (reference sequence). The V and J ends lost 8 bases and 1 base, in that order; junction bases with no gene match: 3. The CDR3 DNA reads TGTGCCACCCGCCAGGGGGCGAACACTGAAGCTTTCTTT. Amino acid sequence: CATRQGANTEAFF.

This chain joins TRBV19 and TRBJ2-5; no definite D call. The CDR3 contains 15 residues. The germline gives CDR1 LNHDA, CDR2 SQIVND (reference sequence). Trimming took off 7 bases at V and 8 bases at J, with 23 bases between the two ends. CDR3 residues: CASTPSPEPRGTQYF. The CDR3 DNA reads TGTGCCAGTACCCCCTCCCCCGAACCCAGAGGCACCCAGTACTTC.

The rearrangement uses TRBV18 and TRBJ1-1, with D hard to call. The CDR3 is 14 amino acids. Germline CDR1 KGHSH, CDR2 LQKENI. The germline V and J ends were trimmed by 0 bases and 4 bases, with 9 bases remaining between them. The CDR3 nucleotides are TGTGCCAGCTCACCACCCGGGGTTGGCACTGAAGCTTTCTTT. It codes for CASSPPGVGTEAFF.

The gene calls are TRBV18 and TRBJ1-2; tentatively, D is TRBD1 (5 bases). The germline CDR1 and CDR2 sequences are KGHSH and LQKENI. The CDR3 has 18 residues. V was cut by 2 bases and J by 2 bases, with 21 bases left in between. The CDR3 DNA is TGTGCCAGCTCACCAGAATCCCCTGGTGGAGGGGCGAACTATGGCTACACCTTC. It is translated as CASSPESPGGGANYGYTF.

This clone was counted a single time. The chain is built from TRBV6-5 and TRBJ1-2; D possibly corresponds to TRBD1 (5 bases). Trimming left V 0 bases short and J 8 bases short, with 13 bases between. Looked up from germline, CDR1 is MNHEY and CDR2 is SVGAGI. The CDR3 runs to 14 residues. The CDR3 here is CASSYSNSNRGYTF. The CDR3 coding sequence is TGTGCCAGCAGTTACTCGAACAGTAACAGGGGCTACACCTTC.

This chain joins TRBV19 and TRBJ2-3, with TRBD2 identical over 7 bases. This CDR3 has 16 residues. Germline V gene sequence: CDR1 LNHDA, CDR2 SQIVND (reference sequence). Trimming cost V 6 bases and J 0 bases; bases outside gene matches: 9. The CDR3 DNA reads TGTGCCAGTAGGCCTACTGGGGGGGGAAGCACAGATACGCAGTATTTT. Translation gives CASRPTGGGSTDTQYF.

The chain is built from TRBV6-5 and TRBJ2-1, with D perhaps matching TRBD2 (5 bases). V lost 5 bases, J lost 3 bases, and 14 bases lay in between. Per the germline V gene, CDR1 is MNHEY and CDR2 is SVGAGI. The CDR3 sequence is 15 residues long. CDR3 sequence reads: CASSRDSSGYNEQFF. The CDR3 DNA reads TGTGCCAGCAGTCGAGACTCAAGCGGCTACAATGAGCAGTTCTTC.

V gene TRBV11-2 combines with J gene TRBJ2-1; D call uncertain. CDR3 length equals 16 residues. Germline V gene lookup returns CDR1 SGHAT and CDR2 FQNNGV. Deletions cut 7 bases from V and 0 bases from J, with 16 bases between. The CDR3 coding sequence is TGTGCCAGCAAATACAGAGTCTCTGGCTCCTACAATGAGCAGTTCTTC. The encoded protein is CASKYRVSGSYNEQFF.

This sequence joins TRBV5-4 and TRBJ2-1; 7 nucleotides agree with TRBD2. Germline lookup yields CDR1 SGHNT and CDR2 YYREEE (reference sequence). This CDR3 has 16 amino acids. With 0 bases clipped from V and 2 bases from J, the junction kept 5 bases outside the gene matches. CDR3 protein: CASSLVPAGTYNEQFF. CDR3 bases: TGTGCCAGCAGCTTGGTGCCAGCGGGAACCTACAATGAGCAGTTCTTC.

The chain has TRBV19 and TRBJ1-2, with TRBD1 matching 7 bases. The CDR3 contains 14 residues. Germline V gives CDR1 LNHDA, CDR2 SQIVND (reference sequence). J gave up 2 bases and V 7 bases, and 7 bases lay outside the gene matches. DNA for the CDR3: TGTGCCAGTATACCAACGGGACAGAACTATGGCTACACCTTC. It is translated as CASIPTGQNYGYTF.

This chain uses TRBV5-5 with TRBJ2-7; a weak D match, TRBD1 (5 bases). Trimming left V 2 bases short and J 7 bases short, with 22 bases between. Germline CDR1 and CDR2: SGHKS and YYEKEE (reference sequence). The CDR3 extends over 16 amino acids. The CDR3 region is CASSFLDIPFGKEQYF. For the CDR3, the DNA is TGTGCCAGCAGCTTTTTGGACATCCCCTTTGGTAAGGAGCAGTACTTC.

The chain has TRBV27 and TRBJ1-2; D may be TRBD1 (6 bases). There are 15 residues in the CDR3. Trimming pared 5 bases from V and 3 bases from J, leaving 16 bases between. Germline CDR1 is MNHEY and CDR2 is SMNVEV (reference sequence). The CDR3, as DNA: TGTGCCAGCAGTGGGGGCAGGGGCGTCTACTATGGCTACACCTTC. Protein product: CASSGGRGVYYGYTF.

The chain links TRBV19 to TRBJ1-5; D is perhaps TRBD1 (5 bases). Germline lookup yields CDR1 LNHDA and CDR2 SQIVND (reference sequence). The CDR3 has 18 residues. V gave up 6 bases and J gave up 0 bases, with 21 bases separating them. CDR3 bases: TGTGCCAGTAGCCGGGGGGTAGGGAATCAGTATAGCAATCAGCCCCAGCATTTT. This codes for CASSRGVGNQYSNQPQHF. Full variable domain (rest looked up from reference TRBV19 and TRBJ1-5): DGGITQSPKYLFRKEGQNVTLSCEQNLNHDAMYWYRQDPGQGLRLIYYSQIVNDFQKGDIAEGYSVSREKKESFPLTVTSAQKNPTAFYLCASSRGVGNQYSNQPQHFGDGTRLSIL.

This chain uses TRBV7-8 with TRBJ1-3; D ambiguous. V was clipped by 5 bases and J by 3 bases, with 17 bases between them. This CDR3 region has 16 residues. The V gene's germline CDR1 is SGHVS and CDR2 FQNEAQ. The CDR3: CASSPGRESGGNTIYF. The CDR3 coding sequence is TGTGCCAGCAGCCCCGGGCGGGAAAGCGGTGGAAACACCATATATTTT.

Only a few counts were recorded for this clone. The chain links TRBV5-1 to TRBJ2-3; 12 bases are shared with TRBD1. Germline CDR1 and CDR2: SGHRS and YFSETQ. This CDR3 contains 18 residues. Trimming cost V 2 bases and J 7 bases; bases outside gene matches: 14. CDR3 in DNA: TGCGCCAGCAGCTTTGGTGGGGGTCCGGGACAGGGGGCAAATACGCAGTATTTT. It translates to CASSFGGGPGQGANTQYF. The full variable domain, rest sourced from reference TRBV5-1 and TRBJ2-3, is KAGVTQTPRYLIKTRGQQVTLSCSPISGHRSVSWYQQTPGQGLQFLFEYFSETQRNKGNFPGRFSGRQFSNSRSEMNVSTLELGDSALYLCASSFGGGPGQGANTQYFGPGTRLTVL.

The V call is TRBV7-8, the J call TRBJ2-5; 10 bases line up with TRBD2. Gene TRBJ2-7 matches the end of the DNA better, so the J call may be wrong. Germline V gives CDR1 SGHVS, CDR2 FQNEAQ. The CDR3 has 16 residues. CDR3 region: CASSLAPSGSQYEQYF. The CDR3 DNA follows: TGTGCCAGCAGCTTAGCCCCTAGCGGGAGTCAATACGAGCAGTACTTC.

The J gene is TRBJ1-1, the V gene TRBV19; D unclear. This CDR3 region has 13 residues. CDR1 is LNHDA, CDR2 SQIVND, per germline (reference sequence). V lost 4 bases and J 2 bases, leaving 8 bases between the germline ends. Here the CDR3 reads CASSTGVNTEAFF. The CDR3 nucleotides read TGTGCCAGTAGTACCGGAGTCAACACTGAAGCTTTCTTT.

On this clone: The final CDR3 position lacks the conserved phenylalanine or tryptophan, pointing to a likely read error. This chain joins TRBV5-4 and TRBJ1-6; D is undetermined. V lost 3 bases and J lost 7, with 8 bases in between. The V gene's germline CDR1 is SGHNT and CDR2 YYREEE (reference sequence). This CDR3 is built from 13 residues. The CDR3 coding sequence is TGTGCCAGCAGCTCACAGAAAAATTCACCCCTCCACCTT. Encoded protein: CASSSQKNSPLHL.

The chain uses TRBV7-6 and TRBJ1-5, with 9 bases that match TRBD1. This CDR3 is 15 amino acids long. Trimming cost V 5 bases and J 3 bases; bases outside gene matches: 5. Germline-derived CDR1 and CDR2 are SGHVS and FNYEAQ. CDR3 nucleotide sequence: TGTGCCAGCAGCCTAGGACAGGGGCCCAATCAGCCCCAGCATTTT. Translation gives CASSLGQGPNQPQHF.

This clone showed up just a few times. This chain joins TRBV6-1 and TRBJ1-5; 10 bases line up with TRBD1. V lost 3 bases and J lost 1; bases outside the gene matches: 3. CDR3 size: 16 residues. CDR1 and CDR2 from the germline V gene are MNHNS and SASEGT. The CDR3 loop is CASSEGTGASNQPQHF. CDR3 DNA sequence: TGTGCCAGCAGTGAGGGGACAGGGGCGAGCAATCAGCCCCAGCATTTT.

This sequence joins TRBV4-1 and TRBJ1-3; no reliable D call. Trimming removed 1 base from V and 3 bases from J, with 16 bases in between. Looked up from germline, CDR1 is MGHRA and CDR2 is YSYEKL. This CDR3 contains 17 residues. As DNA, the CDR3 is TGCGCCAGCAGCCAAGCCGGCGCCCAGGTTGGTGGAAACACCATATATTTT. Its translation is CASSQAGAQVGGNTIYF.

The chain is built from TRBV6-1 and TRBJ2-1; 9 positions match TRBD2. After removal of 6 bases from V and 8 bases from J, the junction contained 11 bases not matched to a gene. Germline V gene sequence: CDR1 MNHNS, CDR2 SASEGT. This CDR3 has 15 amino acids. DNA of the CDR3: TGTGCCAGCAGCGCTTGGGGGCGGGAGGGCGATGAGCAGTTCTTC. Its translation: CASSAWGREGDEQFF.

The sample holds one count of this clone. CDR3 nucleotide sequence: TGTGCCAGCAGACAGGTGGTGGGGAGCAATCAGCCCCAGCATTTT. Encoded protein: CASRQVVGSNQPQHF. The chain uses TRBV6-1 and TRBJ1-5, with D possibly TRBD1 on 5 matching bases. The germline V and J ends were trimmed by 6 bases and 1 base, with 13 bases remaining between them. The germline gives CDR1 MNHNS, CDR2 SASEGT. The CDR3 loop spans 15 amino acids.

The V gene is TRBV7-9, the J gene TRBJ2-1; 13 nucleotides align to TRBD2. The CDR3 consists of 15 residues. The trim removed 7 bases at V and 10 bases at J, leaving 10 bases unmatched. Looked up from germline, CDR1 is SEHNR and CDR2 is FQNEAQ (reference sequence). CDR3 residues: CASTAGGLAGYEQFF. The CDR3 DNA reads TGTGCCAGCACCGCGGGGGGACTAGCGGGGTACGAGCAGTTCTTC.